A selection of T cell receptor beta chains follows, all from one sample in a study of cytomegalovirus exposure and HLA in healthy donors. Assay: immunoSEQ multiplex PCR; the TCRdb copy retains only in-frame clones and omits some. The sample has 150,000 to 200,000 clones; under 90% are singletons. Sequenced material: PBMCs. These TCRs come from a man between 18 and 29 years old in good health and CMV-seronegative. Each CDR3 is given with its conserved first and last residue. A D gene is named only where the DNA matches it firmly. Some rows mark clone size as missing; the rest say once, few, many or name a class of expanded clone.

v_call,j_call,d_call,clone_size,cdr3_nt,cdr3_aa
TRBV14,TRBJ2-2,TRBD2,NA,TGTGCCAGCAGCCAGGGGACTAGCGGGGAGACCGGGGAGCTGTTTTTT,CASSQGTSGETGELFF
TRBV6-1,TRBJ1-2,NA,NA,TGTGCCAGCAGTGCTGAGTTCGGCTATGGCTACACCTTC,CASSAEFGYGYTF
TRBV6-6,TRBJ2-5,NA,NA,TGTGCCAGCAGTTATTACCCGGAGGGGGCGAAGACCCAGTACTTC,CASSYYPEGAKTQYF
TRBV5-4,TRBJ1-1,TRBD1,NA,TGTGCCAGCAGCCCGGAGACAGGGGGCAGGAGTTTCTTT,CASSPETGGRSFF
TRBV6-5,TRBJ2-1,TRBD2,NA,TGTGCCAGCAGTTACTCCCGACTAGCGGCCAATGAGCAGTTCTTC,CASSYSRLAANEQFF
TRBV7-9,TRBJ2-4,NA,NA,TGTGCCAGCAGCTTAGGAGATGACATTCAGTACTTC,CASSLGDDIQYF
TRBV6-5,TRBJ2-7,NA,NA,TGTGCCAGCAGTTACTATGCAGGGGACGAGCAGTACTTC,CASSYYAGDEQYF
TRBV11-2,TRBJ1-5,NA,NA,TGTGCCAGCAGCTTAGATAGTTCGGGGGTTCAGCCCCAGCATTTT,CASSLDSSGVQPQHF
TRBV11-3,TRBJ1-4,NA,NA,TGTGCCAGCAGCTTCACCCGTCAGACAGGCGCAAATGAAAAACTGTTTTTT,CASSFTRQTGANEKLFF
TRBV4-3,TRBJ2-1,TRBD2,NA,TGCGCCAGCAGCCAGGCCCTGGTAGCGGGAGTTTATGAGCAGTTCTTC,CASSQALVAGVYEQFF
TRBV2,TRBJ2-7,TRBD2,NA,TGTGCCAGCAGTGGGGGACTAGAGATCTACGAGCAGTACTTC,CASSGGLEIYEQYF
TRBV11-2,TRBJ1-1,NA,NA,TGTGCCAGCAGCTTATTCGGCGGTTACCAAGCTTTCTTT,CASSLFGGYQAFF
TRBV27,TRBJ1-5,NA,NA,TGTGCCAGCGCTGGGGGGGTCAATCAGCCCCAGCATTTT,CASAGGVNQPQHF
TRBV5-6,TRBJ1-2,NA,few,TGTGCCAGCAGCCCGCCAGGGATGTGGGTACATGGCTACACCTTC,CASSPPGMWVHGYTF
TRBV2,TRBJ1-6,NA,NA,TGTGCCAGCAGTGTGAGGGTCCCCCTCCACTTT,CASSVRVPLHF
TRBV6-1,TRBJ2-7,NA,NA,TGTGCCAGCAGGACAGGAGCGAAGCAGTACTTC,CASRTGAKQYF
TRBV27,TRBJ1-2,NA,NA,TGTGCCAGCAGTTTATTGGCCATAGCAGGGCCTCAGAGCTACACCTTC,CASSLLAIAGPQSYTF
TRBV18,TRBJ2-2,NA,once,TGTGCCAGCTCACCAGGGCAGACCGGGGAGCTGTTTTTT,CASSPGQTGELFF
TRBV6-6,TRBJ2-3,NA,NA,TGTGCCAGCAGTGCTGATAGAGATACGCAGTATTTT,CASSADRDTQYF
TRBV19,TRBJ1-5,NA,NA,TGTGCCAGTAGTATAGCCGGGTCCTACAATCAGCCCCAGCATTTT,CASSIAGSYNQPQHF
TRBV11-3,TRBJ2-5,TRBD1,NA,TGTGCCAGCAGTTATACCACAGGGGGACACGAGACCCAGTACTTC,CASSYTTGGHETQYF
TRBV6-5,TRBJ2-3,TRBD2,NA,TGTGCCAGCACCCTTAGCGGGAGTCTCACAGATACGCAGTATTTT,CASTLSGSLTDTQYF